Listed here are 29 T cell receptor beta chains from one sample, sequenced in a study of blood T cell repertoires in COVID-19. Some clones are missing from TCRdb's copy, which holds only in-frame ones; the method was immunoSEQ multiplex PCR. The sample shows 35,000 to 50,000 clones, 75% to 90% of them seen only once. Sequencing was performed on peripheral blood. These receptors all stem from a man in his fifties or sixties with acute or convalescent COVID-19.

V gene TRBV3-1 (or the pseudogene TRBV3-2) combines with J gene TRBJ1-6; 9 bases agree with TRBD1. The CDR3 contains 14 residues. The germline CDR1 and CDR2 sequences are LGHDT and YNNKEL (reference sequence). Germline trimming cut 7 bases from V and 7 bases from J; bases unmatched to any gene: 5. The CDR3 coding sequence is TGTGCCAGCACCCTCGGACAGGGGAATTCACCCCTCCACTTT. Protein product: CASTLGQGNSPLHF.

The CDR3 loop is CASSSGRDRGLGYTF. Written as DNA, the CDR3 is TGCGCCAGCAGCTCCGGTCGGGACAGGGGGCTGGGCTACACCTTC. V is TRBV5-1 and J is TRBJ1-2, with 12 bases fitting TRBD1. Germline lookup yields CDR1 SGHRS and CDR2 YFSETQ. The length of the CDR3 is 15 residues. V lost 3 bases to trimming and J lost 8 bases; unmatched junction nucleotides: 8.

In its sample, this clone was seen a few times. The CDR3 sequence: CARPTGASENEQYF. In DNA, the CDR3 is TGCGCCAGGCCGACAGGGGCGAGTGAAAACGAGCAGTACTTC. The rearrangement joins TRBV5-1 to TRBJ2-7, with 8 bases matching TRBD1. There are 14 residues in the CDR3. Germline lookup yields CDR1 SGHRS and CDR2 YFSETQ. The J segment lost 5 bases and the V segment lost 8 bases, leaving 12 bases of the junction unmatched. Variable domain in full (rest from reference TRBV5-1 and TRBJ2-7): KAGVTQTPRYLIKTRGQQVTLSCSPISGHRSVSWYQQTPGQGLQFLFEYFSETQRNKGNFPGRFSGRQFSNSRSEMNVSTLELGDSALYLCARPTGASENEQYFGPGTRLTVT.

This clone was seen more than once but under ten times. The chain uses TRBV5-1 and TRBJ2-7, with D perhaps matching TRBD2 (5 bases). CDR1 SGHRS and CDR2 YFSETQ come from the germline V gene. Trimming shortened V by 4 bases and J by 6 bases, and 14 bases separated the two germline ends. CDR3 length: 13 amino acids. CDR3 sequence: CASSPTPRAEQYF. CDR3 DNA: TGCGCCAGCAGCCCCACGCCGAGGGCCGAGCAGTACTTC.

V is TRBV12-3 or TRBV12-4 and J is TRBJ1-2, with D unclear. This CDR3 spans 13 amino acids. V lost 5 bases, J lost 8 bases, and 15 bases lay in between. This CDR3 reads CASSLPTFNGYTF. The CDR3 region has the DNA TGTGCCAGCAGTCTACCAACCTTCAACGGCTACACCTTC.

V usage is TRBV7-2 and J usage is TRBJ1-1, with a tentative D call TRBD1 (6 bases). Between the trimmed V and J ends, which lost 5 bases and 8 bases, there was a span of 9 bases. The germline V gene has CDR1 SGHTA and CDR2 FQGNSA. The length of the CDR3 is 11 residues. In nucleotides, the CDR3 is TGTGCCAGCAGCCCAGACAGGGAAGCTTTCTTT. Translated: CASSPDREAFF.

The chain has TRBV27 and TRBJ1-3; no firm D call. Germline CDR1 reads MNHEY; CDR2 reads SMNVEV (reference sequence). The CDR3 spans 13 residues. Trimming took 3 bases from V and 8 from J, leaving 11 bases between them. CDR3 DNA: TGTGCCAGCAGTTTTGGCCCGGGAGACACCATATATTTT. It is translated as CASSFGPGDTIYF.

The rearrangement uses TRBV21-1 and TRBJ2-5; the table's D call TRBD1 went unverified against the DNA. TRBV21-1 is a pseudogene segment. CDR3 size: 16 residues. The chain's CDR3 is CASSKGERQIQETQYF. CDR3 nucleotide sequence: TGTGCCAGCAGCAAAGGTGAGAGACAAATCCAAGAGACCCAGTACTTC.

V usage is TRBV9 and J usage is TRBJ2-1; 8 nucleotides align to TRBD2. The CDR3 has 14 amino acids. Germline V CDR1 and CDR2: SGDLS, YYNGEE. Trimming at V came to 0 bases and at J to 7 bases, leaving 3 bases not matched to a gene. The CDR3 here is CASSVGLARNEQFF. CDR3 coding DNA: TGTGCCAGCAGCGTAGGACTAGCGAGGAATGAGCAGTTCTTC.

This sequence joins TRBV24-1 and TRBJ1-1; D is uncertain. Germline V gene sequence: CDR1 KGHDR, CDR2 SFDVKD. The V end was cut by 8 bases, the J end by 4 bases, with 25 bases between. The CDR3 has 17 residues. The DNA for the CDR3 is TGTGCCACCAAAGCCGCTCTCGGGGTCTTTTCGGGCACTGAAGCTTTCTTT. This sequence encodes CATKAALGVFSGTEAFF.

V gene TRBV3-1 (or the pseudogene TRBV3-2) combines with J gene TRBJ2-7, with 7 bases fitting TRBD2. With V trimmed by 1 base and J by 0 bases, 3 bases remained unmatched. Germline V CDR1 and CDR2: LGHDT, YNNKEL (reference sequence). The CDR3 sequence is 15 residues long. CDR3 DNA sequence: TGTGCCAGCAGCCAAGGACTAGCTGCCTCCTACGAGCAGTACTTC. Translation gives CASSQGLAASYEQYF.

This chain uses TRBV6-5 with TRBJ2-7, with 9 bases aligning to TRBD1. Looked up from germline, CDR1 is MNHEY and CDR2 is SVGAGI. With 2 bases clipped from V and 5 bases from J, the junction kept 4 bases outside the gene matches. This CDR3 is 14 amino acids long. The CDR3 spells CASSYGQGRDEQYF. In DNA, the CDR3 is TGTGCCAGCAGTTACGGACAGGGGAGAGACGAGCAGTACTTC.

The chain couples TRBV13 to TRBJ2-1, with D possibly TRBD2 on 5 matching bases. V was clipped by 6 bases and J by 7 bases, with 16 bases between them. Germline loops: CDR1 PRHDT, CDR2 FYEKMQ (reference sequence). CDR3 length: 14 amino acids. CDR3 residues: CASRGAGQGNEQFF. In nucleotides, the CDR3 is TGTGCCAGCAGAGGTGCGGGCCAAGGGAATGAGCAGTTCTTC.

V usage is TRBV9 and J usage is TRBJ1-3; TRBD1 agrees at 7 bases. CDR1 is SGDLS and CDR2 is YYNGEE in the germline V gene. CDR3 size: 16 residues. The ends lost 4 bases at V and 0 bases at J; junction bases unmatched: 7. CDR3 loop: CASSQGQPSSGNTIYF. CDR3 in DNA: TGTGCCAGCAGCCAGGGACAGCCGAGCTCTGGAAACACCATATATTTT. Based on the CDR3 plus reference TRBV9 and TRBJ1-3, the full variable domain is DSGVTQTPKHLITATGQRVTLRCSPRSGDLSVYWYQQSLDQGLQFLIQYYNGEERAKGNILERFSAQQFPDLHSELNLSSLELGDSALYFCASSQGQPSSGNTIYFGEGSWLTVV.

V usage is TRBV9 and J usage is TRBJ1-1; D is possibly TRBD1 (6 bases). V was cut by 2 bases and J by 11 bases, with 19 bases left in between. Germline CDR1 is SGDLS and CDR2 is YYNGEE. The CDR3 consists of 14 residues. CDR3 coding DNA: TGTGCCAGCAGCGTCTCCGGGACATCAAAGGGGGCTTTCTTT. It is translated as CASSVSGTSKGAFF.

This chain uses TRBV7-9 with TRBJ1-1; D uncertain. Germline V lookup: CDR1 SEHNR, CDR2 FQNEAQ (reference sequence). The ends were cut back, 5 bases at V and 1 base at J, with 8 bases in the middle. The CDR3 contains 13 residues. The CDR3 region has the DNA TGTGCCAGCAGCCGACAAGAGAACACTGAAGCTTTCTTT. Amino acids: CASSRQENTEAFF. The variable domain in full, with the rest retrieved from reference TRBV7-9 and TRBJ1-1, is DTGVSQNPRHKITKRGQNVTFRCDPISEHNRLYWYRQTLGQGPEFLTYFQNEAQLEKSRLLSDRFSAERPKGSFSTLEIQRTEQGDSAMYLCASSRQENTEAFFGQGTRLTVV.

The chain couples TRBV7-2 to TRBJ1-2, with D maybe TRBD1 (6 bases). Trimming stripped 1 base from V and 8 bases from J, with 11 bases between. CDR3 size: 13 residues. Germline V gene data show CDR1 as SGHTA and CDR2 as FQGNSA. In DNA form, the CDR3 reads TGTGCCAGCAGCTTAGGGGGGCAGGGGGGCTACACCTTC. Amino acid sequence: CASSLGGQGGYTF.

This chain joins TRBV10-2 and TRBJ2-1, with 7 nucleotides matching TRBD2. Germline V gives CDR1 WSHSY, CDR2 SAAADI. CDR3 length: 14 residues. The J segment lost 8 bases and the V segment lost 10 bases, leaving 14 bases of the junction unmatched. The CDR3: CATKGEIRGDEQFF. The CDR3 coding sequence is TGCGCCACCAAAGGGGAAATACGGGGGGATGAGCAGTTCTTC.

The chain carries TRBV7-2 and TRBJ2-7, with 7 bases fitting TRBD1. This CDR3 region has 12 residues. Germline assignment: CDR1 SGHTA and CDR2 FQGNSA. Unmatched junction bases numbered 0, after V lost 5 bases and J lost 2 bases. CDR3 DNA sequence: TGTGCCAGCAGCGACAGGGCCTACGAGCAGTACTTC. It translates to CASSDRAYEQYF.

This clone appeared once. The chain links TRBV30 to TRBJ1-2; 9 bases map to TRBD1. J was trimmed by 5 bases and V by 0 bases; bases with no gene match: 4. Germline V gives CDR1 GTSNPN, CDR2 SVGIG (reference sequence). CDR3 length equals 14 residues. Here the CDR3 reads CAWSVQGALYGYTF. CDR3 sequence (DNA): TGTGCCTGGAGTGTACAGGGGGCTTTATATGGCTACACCTTC.

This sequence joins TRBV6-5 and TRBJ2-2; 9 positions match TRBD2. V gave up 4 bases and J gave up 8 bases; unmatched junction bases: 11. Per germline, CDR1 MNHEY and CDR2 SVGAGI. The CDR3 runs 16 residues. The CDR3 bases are TGTGCCAGCAGTTTTCGCCGGGGACTAGCAATGGGGGAGCTGTTTTTT. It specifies CASSFRRGLAMGELFF.

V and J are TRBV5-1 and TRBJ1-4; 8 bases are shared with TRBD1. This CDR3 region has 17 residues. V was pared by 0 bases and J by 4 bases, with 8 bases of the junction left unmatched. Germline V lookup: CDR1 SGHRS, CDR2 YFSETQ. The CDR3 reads CASSLARGGQDNEKLFF. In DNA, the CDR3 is TGCGCCAGCAGCTTGGCCAGGGGGGGACAGGATAATGAAAAACTGTTTTTT.

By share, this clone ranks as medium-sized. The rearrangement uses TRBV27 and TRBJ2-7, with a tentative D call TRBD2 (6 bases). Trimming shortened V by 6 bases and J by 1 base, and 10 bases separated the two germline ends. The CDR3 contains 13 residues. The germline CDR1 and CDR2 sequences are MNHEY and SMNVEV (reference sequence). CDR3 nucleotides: TGTGCCAGCAGCCCGGGACTTTCCTACGAGCAGTACTTC. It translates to CASSPGLSYEQYF.

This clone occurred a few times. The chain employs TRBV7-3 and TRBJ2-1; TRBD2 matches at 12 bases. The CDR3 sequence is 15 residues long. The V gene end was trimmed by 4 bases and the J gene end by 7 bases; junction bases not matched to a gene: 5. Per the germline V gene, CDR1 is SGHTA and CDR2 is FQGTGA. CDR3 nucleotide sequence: TGTGCCAGCAGCTCATCTAGCGGGGGGGCTAATGAGCAGTTCTTC. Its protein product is CASSSSSGGANEQFF.

CDR3 nucleotides: TGTGCCAGCTCACCACCGAGCGCAGATACGCAGTATTTT. Protein product: CASSPPSADTQYF. V and J are TRBV18 and TRBJ2-3; D call uncertain. The CDR3 extends over 13 amino acids. V dropped 0 bases and J dropped 4 bases, with 5 bases sitting between them. Germline assignment: CDR1 KGHSH and CDR2 LQKENI. Full variable domain (outside the CDR3, taken from reference TRBV18 and TRBJ2-3): NAGVMQNPRHLVRRRGQEARLRCSPMKGHSHVYWYRQLPEEGLKFMVYLQKENIIDESGMPKERFSAEFPKEGPSILRIQQVVRGDSAAYFCASSPPSADTQYFGPGTRLTVL.

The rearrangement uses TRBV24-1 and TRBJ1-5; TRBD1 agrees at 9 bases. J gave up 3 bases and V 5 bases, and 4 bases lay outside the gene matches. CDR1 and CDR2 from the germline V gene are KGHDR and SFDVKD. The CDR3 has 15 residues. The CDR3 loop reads CATSATGGPNQPQHF. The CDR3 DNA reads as TGTGCCACCAGTGCGACAGGGGGACCCAATCAGCCCCAGCATTTT.

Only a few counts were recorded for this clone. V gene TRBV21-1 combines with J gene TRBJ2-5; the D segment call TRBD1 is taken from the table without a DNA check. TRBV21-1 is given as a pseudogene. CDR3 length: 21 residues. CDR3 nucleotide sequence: TGTGCCAGCAGCAAGGCCACATTTCAAACGCGTGAAAGGGGGAATAAGGGGACCCAGTACTTC. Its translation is CASSKATFQTRERGNKGTQYF.

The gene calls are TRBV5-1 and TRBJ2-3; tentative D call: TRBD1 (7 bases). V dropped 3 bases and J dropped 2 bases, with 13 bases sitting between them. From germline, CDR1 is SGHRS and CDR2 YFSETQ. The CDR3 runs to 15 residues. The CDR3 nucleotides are TGCGCCAGCAGCTCGGGGGACAGCTACACAGATACGCAGTATTTT. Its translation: CASSSGDSYTDTQYF.

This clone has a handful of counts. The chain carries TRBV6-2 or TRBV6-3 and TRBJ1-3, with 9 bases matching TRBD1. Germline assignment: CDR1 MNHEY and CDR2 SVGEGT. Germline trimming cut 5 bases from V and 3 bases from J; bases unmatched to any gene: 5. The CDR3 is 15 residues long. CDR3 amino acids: CASSRRTGDGNTIYF. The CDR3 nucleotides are TGTGCCAGCAGTCGCCGGACAGGGGATGGAAACACCATATATTTT.